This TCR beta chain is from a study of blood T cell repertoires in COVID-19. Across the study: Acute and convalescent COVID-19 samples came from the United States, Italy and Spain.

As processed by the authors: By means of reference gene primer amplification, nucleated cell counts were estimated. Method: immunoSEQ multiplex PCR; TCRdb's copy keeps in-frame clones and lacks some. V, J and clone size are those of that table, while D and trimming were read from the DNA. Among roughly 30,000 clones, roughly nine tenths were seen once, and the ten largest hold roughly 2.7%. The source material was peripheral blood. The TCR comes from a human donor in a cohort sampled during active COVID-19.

For the CDR3, the DNA is TGTGCTAGTGGTCCTCGGAGTTTGAGCAATCAGCCCCAGCATTTT. Its translation is CASGPRSLSNQPQHF. V and J are TRBV12-5 and TRBJ1-5; D remains ambiguous. Trimming shortened V by 5 bases and J by 1 base, and 12 bases separated the two germline ends. From germline, CDR1 is LGHNT and CDR2 FRNRAP. CDR3 length equals 15 residues.